What follows is one T cell receptor (beta chain) and its context. Its target is not known. At one of its ends the junction is not consistent with the germline gene, which may arise from a read error. These data belong to a study of T cells in Graves' hyperthyroidism and ophthalmopathy. Turning to the study itself: Peripheral blood collection took place at initial diagnosis, before any treatment.

TCR beta CDR3 regions were amplified from RNA transcripts. Initially, a first-round RT-PCR of the TCR CDR3 employed the HTBI primer set. From the multiplex PCR reads, TCRdb called clonotypes with MiXCR, one entry per CDR3 protein. In the table there are over 700,000 distinct CDR3 sequences, around 40% of which are singletons. Whole-study results and caveats: Most thyroid clonotypes expanded above 0.001 were also detected in blood.

Germline V gene data show CDR1 as ENHRY and CDR2 as SYGVKD. The CDR3 length is 13 residues. Input material: blood. This sequence was found in a woman in her forties with Graves' hyperthyroidism. The V call is TRBV10-3, the J call TRBJ1-5; D gene ambiguous. The DNA for the CDR3 is TGTGCCAGCAGTGAATTGGAGAATCAGCCCCAGCATTTT. It is translated as CASSELENQPQHF.